This TCR beta chain appears in the sequencing data of a study of metastatic and nonmetastatic thyroid tumors. Overall study context: Comparison of repertoires was carried out across blood and tumor or nodule tissue from malignant and benign thyroid patients.

The CDR3 is 15 residues long. From germline, CDR1 is SGHTA and CDR2 FQGTGA. A remark on this clone: Its antigen is unknown. The junction shows a germline mismatch at one end, possibly a read error.

Per the study methods: The distant-metastasis classifier for papillary thyroid cancer was built from CDR3 differences across clinicopathological groups. TCRdb re-called the PCR reads via MiXCR. The V and J calls and clone size come from TCRdb's table, not from the authors' own analysis. The sample shows approximately 30,000 clones, less than 20% of them seen only once. Every patient underwent thyroid surgery untreated. Study findings and constraints: Reports indicated that malignant thyroid tumors showed significantly higher TCR beta diversity than benign nodules did, in blood and tumor.

The sample was blood. The chain uses TRBV7-3 and TRBJ2-1, with D maybe TRBD2 (5 bases). The TCR comes from a female donor with papillary thyroid cancer or a benign thyroid nodule (not recorded which). Some clones in this sample may be carry-over from other donors' samples. CDR3 amino acids: CASIPGRTGYSEQFF. Here the CDR3 DNA reads TGTGCCAGCATCCCGGGAAGAACGGGGTACAGTGAGCAGTTCTTC. Based on the CDR3 plus reference TRBV7-3 and TRBJ2-1, the full variable domain is GAGVSQTPSNKVTEKGKYVELRCDPISGHTALYWYRQSLGQGPEFLIYFQGTGAADDSGLPNDRFFAVRPEGSVSTLKIQRTERGDSAVYLCASIPGRTGYSEQFFGPGTRLTVL.